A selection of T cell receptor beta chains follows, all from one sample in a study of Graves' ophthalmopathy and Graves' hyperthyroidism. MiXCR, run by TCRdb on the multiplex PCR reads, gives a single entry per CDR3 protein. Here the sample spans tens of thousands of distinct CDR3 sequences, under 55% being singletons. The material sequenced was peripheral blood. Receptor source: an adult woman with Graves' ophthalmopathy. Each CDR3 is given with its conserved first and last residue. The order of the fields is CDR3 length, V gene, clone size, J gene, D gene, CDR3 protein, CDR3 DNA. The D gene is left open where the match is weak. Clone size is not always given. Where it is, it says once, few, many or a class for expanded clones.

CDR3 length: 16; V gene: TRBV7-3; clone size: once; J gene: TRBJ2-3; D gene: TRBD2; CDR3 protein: CASSLGAGVGTDTQYF; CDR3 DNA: TGTGCCAGCAGCTTAGGGGCGGGAGTGGGCACAGATACGCAGTATTTT
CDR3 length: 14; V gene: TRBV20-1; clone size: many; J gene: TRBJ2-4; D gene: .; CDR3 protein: CSVQGSQTKNIQYF; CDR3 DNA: TGCAGTGTACAGGGAAGTCAGACCAAAAACATTCAGTACTTC
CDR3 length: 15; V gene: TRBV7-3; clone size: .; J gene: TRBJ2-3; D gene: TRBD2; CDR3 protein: CASSSLAGGSNEQYF; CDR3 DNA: TGTGCCAGCAGCTCTCTAGCGGGAGGTTCAAATGAGCAGTATTTT
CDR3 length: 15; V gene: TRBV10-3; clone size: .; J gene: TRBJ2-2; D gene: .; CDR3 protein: CAISGGGTHTGELFF; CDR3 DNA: TGTGCCATCAGTGGAGGCGGGACCCACACCGGGGAGCTGTTTTTT
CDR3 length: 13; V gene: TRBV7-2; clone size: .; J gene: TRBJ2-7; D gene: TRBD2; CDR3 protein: CASSFAGEVEQYF; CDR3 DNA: TGTGCCAGCAGCTTTGCGGGAGAGGTGGAGCAGTACTTC
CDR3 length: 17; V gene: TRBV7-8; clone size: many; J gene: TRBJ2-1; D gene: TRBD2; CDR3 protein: CASSLDPARGGINEQFF; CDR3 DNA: TGTGCCAGCAGCTTAGACCCAGCGCGGGGGGGAATCAATGAGCAGTTCTTC
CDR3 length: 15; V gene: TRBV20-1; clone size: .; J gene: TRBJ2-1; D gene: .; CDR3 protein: CSARGVRGRDNEQFF; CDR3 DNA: TGCAGTGCGAGAGGAGTCAGGGGCAGAGACAATGAGCAGTTCTTC
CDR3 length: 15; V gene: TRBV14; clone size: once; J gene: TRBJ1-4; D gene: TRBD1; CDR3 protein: CASSPTGTGYEKLFF; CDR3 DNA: TGTGCCAGCAGTCCTACCGGGACAGGGTACGAAAAACTGTTTTTT
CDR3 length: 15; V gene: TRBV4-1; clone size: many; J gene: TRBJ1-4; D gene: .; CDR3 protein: CASGPQQGTNEKLFF; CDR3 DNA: TGCGCCAGCGGACCTCAACAGGGCACCAATGAAAAACTGTTTTTT
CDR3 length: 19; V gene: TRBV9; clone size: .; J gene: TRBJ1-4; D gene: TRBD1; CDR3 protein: CASGLQGAGGVATNEKLFF; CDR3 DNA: TGTGCCAGCGGCCTCCAGGGGGCCGGCGGGGTTGCAACTAATGAAAAACTGTTTTTT
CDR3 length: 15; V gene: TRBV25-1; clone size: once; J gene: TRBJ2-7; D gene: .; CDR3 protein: CARDPHGARPYEQYF; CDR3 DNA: TGTGCTAGAGATCCTCACGGGGCTCGACCCTACGAGCAGTACTTC
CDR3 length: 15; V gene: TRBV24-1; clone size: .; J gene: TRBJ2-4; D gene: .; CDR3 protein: CATSDPEQAKNIQYF; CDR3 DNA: TGTGCCACCAGTGATCCGGAACAAGCCAAAAACATTCAGTACTTC
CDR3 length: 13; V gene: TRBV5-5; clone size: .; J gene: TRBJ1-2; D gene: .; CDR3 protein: CASTPAGPYGYTF; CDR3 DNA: TGTGCCAGCACCCCGGCGGGCCCCTATGGCTACACCTTC
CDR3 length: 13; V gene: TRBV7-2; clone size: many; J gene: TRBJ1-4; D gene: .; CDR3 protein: CASRGRTNEKLFF; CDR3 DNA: TGTGCCAGCAGGGGTCGTACTAATGAAAAACTGTTTTTT
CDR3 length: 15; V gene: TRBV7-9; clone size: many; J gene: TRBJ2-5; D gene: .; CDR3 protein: CASTDGELLGETQYF; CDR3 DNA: TGTGCCAGCACCGACGGGGAACTCTTAGGGGAGACCCAGTACTTC
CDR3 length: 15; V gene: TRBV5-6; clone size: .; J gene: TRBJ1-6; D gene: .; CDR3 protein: CASSLSRGVGSPLHF; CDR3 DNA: TGTGCCAGCAGCTTGAGCCGGGGAGTTGGTTCACCCCTCCACTTT
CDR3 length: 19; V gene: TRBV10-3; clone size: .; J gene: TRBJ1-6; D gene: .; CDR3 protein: CAISPSGTSGYEYNSPLHF; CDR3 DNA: TGTGCCATCAGTCCTAGCGGGACGAGCGGCTACGAGTATAATTCACCCCTCCACTTT
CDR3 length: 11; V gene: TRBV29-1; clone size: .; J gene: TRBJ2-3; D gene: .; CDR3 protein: CSVEWGDTQYF; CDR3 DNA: TGCAGCGTTGAATGGGGAGATACGCAGTATTTT
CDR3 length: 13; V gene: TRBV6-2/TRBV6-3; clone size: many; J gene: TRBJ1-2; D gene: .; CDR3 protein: CASSRGRSYGYTF; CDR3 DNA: TGTGCCAGCAGCAGGGGACGGAGCTATGGCTACACCTTC
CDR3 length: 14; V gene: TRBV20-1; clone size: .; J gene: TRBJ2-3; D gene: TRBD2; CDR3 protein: CSCTSGGLTDEQYF; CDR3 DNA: TGCAGTTGTACTAGCGGGGGCCTCACCGATGAGCAGTATTTT
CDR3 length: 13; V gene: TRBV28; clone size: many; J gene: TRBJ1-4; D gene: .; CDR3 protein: CASSLSTREKLFF; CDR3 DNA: TGTGCCAGCAGTTTAAGTACCAGAGAAAAACTGTTTTTT
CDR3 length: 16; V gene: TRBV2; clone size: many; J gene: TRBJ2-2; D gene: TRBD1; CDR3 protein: CASKTGVGIGSGELFF; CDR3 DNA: TGTGCCAGCAAAACAGGGGTTGGAATTGGATCCGGGGAGCTGTTTTTT
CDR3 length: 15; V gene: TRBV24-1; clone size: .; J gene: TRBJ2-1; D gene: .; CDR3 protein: CATSDPAGGDNEQFF; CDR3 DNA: TGTGCCACCAGTGATCCCGCTGGAGGGGACAATGAGCAGTTCTTC
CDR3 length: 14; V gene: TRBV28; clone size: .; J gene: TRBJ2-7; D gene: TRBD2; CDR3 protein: CASSLREGLFEQYF; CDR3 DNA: TGTGCCAGCAGTTTACGGGAGGGCCTGTTCGAGCAGTACTTC
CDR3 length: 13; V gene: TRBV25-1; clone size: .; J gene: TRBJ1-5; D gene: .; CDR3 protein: CASSAGSNQPQHF; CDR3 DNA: TGTGCCAGCAGTGCGGGGAGCAATCAGCCCCAGCATTTT
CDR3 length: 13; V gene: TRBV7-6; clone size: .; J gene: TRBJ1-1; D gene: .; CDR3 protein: CASSASGPTEAFF; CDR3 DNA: TGTGCCAGCAGCGCTTCCGGCCCCACTGAAGCTTTCTTT
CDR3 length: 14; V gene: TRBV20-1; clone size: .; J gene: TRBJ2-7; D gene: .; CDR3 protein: CSVADPRSSYEQYF; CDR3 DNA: TGCAGTGTCGCGGACCCTAGGAGCTCCTACGAGCAGTACTTC
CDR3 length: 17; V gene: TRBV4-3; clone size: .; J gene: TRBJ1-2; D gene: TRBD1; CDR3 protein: CASSQGTGQSRPYGYTF; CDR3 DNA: TGCGCCAGCAGCCAAGGGACGGGACAGAGCAGACCCTATGGCTACACCTTC
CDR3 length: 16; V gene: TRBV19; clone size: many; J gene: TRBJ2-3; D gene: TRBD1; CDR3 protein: CASSIKGQGASDTQYF; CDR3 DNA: TGTGCCAGTAGTATAAAGGGACAGGGGGCTTCAGATACGCAGTATTTT
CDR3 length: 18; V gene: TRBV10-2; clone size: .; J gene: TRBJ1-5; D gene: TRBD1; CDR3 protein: CASSLTGGDHVNNQPQHF; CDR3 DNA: TGCGCCAGCAGCTTGACAGGGGGGGATCACGTAAACAATCAGCCCCAGCATTTT
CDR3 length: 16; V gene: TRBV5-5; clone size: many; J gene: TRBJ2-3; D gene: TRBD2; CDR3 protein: CASSSELAGGPMAQYF; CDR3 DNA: TGTGCCAGCAGCTCCGAACTAGCGGGAGGGCCGATGGCGCAGTATTTT
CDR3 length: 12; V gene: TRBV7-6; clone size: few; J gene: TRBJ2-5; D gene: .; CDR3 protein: CASSSRGETQYF; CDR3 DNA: TGTGCCAGCAGCTCCAGGGGCGAGACCCAGTACTTC
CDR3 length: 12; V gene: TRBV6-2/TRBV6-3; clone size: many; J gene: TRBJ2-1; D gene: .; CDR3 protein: CASSGTHNEQFF; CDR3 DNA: TGTGCCAGCTCCGGGACCCACAATGAGCAGTTCTTC
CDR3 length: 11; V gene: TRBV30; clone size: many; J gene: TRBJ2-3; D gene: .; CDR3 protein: CAWSVLGTQYF; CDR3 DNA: TGTGCCTGGAGTGTACTGGGTACGCAGTATTTT
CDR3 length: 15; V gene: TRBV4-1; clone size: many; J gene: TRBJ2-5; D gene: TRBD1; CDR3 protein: CASSLTGQDQETQYF; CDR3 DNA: TGCGCCAGCAGCCTTACGGGACAGGACCAAGAGACCCAGTACTTC
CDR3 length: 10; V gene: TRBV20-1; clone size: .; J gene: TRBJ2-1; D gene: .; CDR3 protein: CSASGEEQFF; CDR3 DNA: TGCAGTGCTAGTGGCGAAGAGCAGTTCTTC
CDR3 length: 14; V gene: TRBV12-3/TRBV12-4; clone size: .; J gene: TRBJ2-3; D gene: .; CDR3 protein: CASGGASSTDTQYF; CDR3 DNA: TGTGCCAGCGGGGGGGCTAGCAGCACAGATACGCAGTATTTT
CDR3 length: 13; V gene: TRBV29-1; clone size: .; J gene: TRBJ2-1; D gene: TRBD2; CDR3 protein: CSLTASGTGEQFF; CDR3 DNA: TGCAGCTTGACGGCTAGCGGGACGGGTGAGCAGTTCTTC
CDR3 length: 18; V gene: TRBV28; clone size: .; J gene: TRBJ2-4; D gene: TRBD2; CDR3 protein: CASRPTSGRALAKNIQYW; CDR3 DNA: TGTGCCAGCAGGCCTACTAGCGGGAGGGCCTTAGCCAAAAACATTCAGTACTGG
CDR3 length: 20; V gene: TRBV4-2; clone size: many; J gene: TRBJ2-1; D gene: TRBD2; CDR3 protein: CASSQDSDRFWEGLSYEQFF; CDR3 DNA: TGTGCCAGCAGCCAAGATTCGGACCGATTTTGGGAGGGCCTATCGTATGAGCAGTTCTTC
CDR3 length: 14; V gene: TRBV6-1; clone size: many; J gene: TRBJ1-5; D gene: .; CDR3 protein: CASNLLGAGQPQHF; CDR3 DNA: TGTGCCAGCAACCTCTTGGGGGCGGGCCAGCCCCAGCATTTT
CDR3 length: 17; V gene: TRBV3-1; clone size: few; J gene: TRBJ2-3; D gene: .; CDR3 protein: CASSQDRAGFGTDTQYF; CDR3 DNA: TGTGCCAGCAGCCAAGATCGGGCGGGTTTTGGCACAGATACGCAGTATTTT
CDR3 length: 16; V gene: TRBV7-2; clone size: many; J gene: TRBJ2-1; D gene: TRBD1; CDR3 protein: CASSLEGTVSYNEQFF; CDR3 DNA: TGTGCCAGCAGCTTAGAGGGGACAGTCTCCTACAATGAGCAGTTCTTC
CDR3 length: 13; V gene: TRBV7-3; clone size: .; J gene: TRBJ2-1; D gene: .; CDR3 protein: CASGLIASNEQFF; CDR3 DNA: TGTGCCAGCGGCTTAATAGCTAGCAACGAGCAGTTCTTC
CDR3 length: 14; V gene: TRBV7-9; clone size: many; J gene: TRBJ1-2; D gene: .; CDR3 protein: CASSLNTQNYGYTF; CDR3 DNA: TGTGCCAGCAGCTTAAACACCCAAAACTATGGCTACACCTTC
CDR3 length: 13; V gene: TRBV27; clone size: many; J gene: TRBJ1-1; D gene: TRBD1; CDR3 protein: CASSLQGDAEAFF; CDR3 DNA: TGTGCCAGCAGCCTGCAGGGGGACGCTGAAGCTTTCTTT
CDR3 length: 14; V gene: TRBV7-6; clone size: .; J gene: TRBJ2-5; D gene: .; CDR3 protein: CASSLSAGGETQYF; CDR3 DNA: TGTGCCAGCAGCTTGTCAGCCGGTGGGGAGACCCAGTACTTC
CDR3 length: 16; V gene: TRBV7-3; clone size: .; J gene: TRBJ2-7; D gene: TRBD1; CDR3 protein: CASSLAPDRGGYEQYF; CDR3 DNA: TGTGCCAGCAGTCTTGCCCCGGACAGGGGTGGCTACGAGCAGTACTTC
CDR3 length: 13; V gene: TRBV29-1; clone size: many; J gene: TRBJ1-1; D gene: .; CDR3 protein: CSGTAFMNTEAFF; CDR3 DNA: TGCAGCGGGACTGCCTTTATGAACACTGAAGCTTTCTTT
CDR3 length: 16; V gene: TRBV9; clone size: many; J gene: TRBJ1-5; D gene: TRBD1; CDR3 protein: CASSANRGLRNQPQHF; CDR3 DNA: TGTGCCAGCAGCGCGAACAGGGGGCTTCGGAATCAGCCCCAGCATTTT
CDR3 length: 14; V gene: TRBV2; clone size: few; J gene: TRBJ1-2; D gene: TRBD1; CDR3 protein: CASSEKDRSADYTF; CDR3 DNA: TGTGCCAGCAGTGAGAAGGACAGGTCGGCTGACTACACCTTC
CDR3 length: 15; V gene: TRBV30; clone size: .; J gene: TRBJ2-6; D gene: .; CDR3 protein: CAWRVPGTGANVLTF; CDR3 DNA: TGTGCCTGGAGGGTGCCGGGGACCGGGGCCAACGTCCTGACTTTC
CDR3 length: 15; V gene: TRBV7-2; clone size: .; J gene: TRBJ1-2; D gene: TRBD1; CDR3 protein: CASSINPGTGDGYTF; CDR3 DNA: TGTGCCAGCAGCATCAATCCCGGGACAGGGGACGGCTACACCTTC
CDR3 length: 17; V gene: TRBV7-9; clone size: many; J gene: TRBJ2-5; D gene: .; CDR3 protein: CASSLAPLGQVVETQYF; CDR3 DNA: TGTGCCAGCAGCTTAGCCCCCCTTGGACAAGTTGTGGAGACCCAGTACTTC